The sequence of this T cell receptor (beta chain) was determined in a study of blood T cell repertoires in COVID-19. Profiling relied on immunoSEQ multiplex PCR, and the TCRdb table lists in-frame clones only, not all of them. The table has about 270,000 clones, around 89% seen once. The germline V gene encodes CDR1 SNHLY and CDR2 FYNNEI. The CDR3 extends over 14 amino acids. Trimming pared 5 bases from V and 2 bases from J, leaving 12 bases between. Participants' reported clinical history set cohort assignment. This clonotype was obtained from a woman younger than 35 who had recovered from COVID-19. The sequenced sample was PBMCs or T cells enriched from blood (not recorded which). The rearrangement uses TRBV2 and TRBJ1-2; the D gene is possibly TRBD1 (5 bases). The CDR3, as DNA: TGTGCCAGCAGTTCGGGACGGGGGAACTATGGCTACACCTTC. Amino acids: CASSSGRGNYGYTF.